This T cell receptor beta chain was profiled in a study of blood T cells in healthy people across ages. On this clonotype: Antigen unknown.

Findings and caveats of the study: Higher diversity, along with more naive CD4+ cells, distinguished long-lived donors from aged donors.

Extraction of total RNA produced a minimum of 6 micrograms from each sample. CDR1 MNHEY and CDR2 SMNVEV come from the germline V gene (reference sequence). V shed 5 bases, J shed 6 bases, and the junction held 9 bases outside the gene matches. The CDR3 extends over 15 amino acids. The use of a sample-barcoded 5' primer and a J-beta primer mix characterized a second PCR of 7 to 11 cycles. TCRdb analysed the 5' RACE reads with MiXCR anew, one entry per CDR3 protein. The table includes roughly 800,000 distinct CDR3 sequences, around 36% detected once. This TCR came from a man younger than 35 in good health. Sequenced: blood. The chain recombines TRBV27 with TRBJ2-1; 8 positions agree with TRBD1. In DNA, the CDR3 is TGTGCCAGCAGTCCCAGGGGGCGGGCCGGCAATGAGCAGTTCTTC. Protein product: CASSPRGRAGNEQFF.